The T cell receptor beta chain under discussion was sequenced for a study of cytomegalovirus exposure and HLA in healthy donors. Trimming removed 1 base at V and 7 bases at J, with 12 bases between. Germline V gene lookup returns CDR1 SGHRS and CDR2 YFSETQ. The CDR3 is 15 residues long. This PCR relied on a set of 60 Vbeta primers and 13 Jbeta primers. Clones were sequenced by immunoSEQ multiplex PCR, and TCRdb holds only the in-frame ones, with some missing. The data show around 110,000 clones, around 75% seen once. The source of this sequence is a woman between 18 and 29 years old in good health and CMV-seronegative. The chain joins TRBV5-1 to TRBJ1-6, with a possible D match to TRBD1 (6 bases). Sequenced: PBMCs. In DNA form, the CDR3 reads TGCGCCAGCAGCTTGCAGGGGACGGAGAATTCACCCCTCCACTTT. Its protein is CASSLQGTENSPLHF.